This T cell receptor beta chain was captured in a study of glioma-infiltrating T cells. Points from the study as a whole: Gliomas, especially low-grade, showed above-expected tissue-blood divergence; non-neoplastic patients showed below. Tissue and blood shared very few CDR3 sequences.

The iRepertoire nested amplicon-rescue multiplex PCR amplified TCR alpha and beta CDR3s from RNA. One-step reverse transcription and amplification started from approximately 100-400 ng of tissue mRNA or PBMC total RNA. In TCRdb, the multiplex PCR reads were re-called with MiXCR into one record per CDR3 protein. This sample has fewer than 55,000 distinct CDR3 sequences, with approximately 20% found just once. The CDR3 runs to 15 residues. J gave up 9 bases and V 4 bases, and 8 bases lay outside the gene matches. Germline CDR1 and CDR2: MGHRA and YSYEKL. This clonotype has at least ten counts. Its target is unknown.

The chain recombines TRBV4-1 with TRBJ2-1; TRBD2 matches at 11 bases. The TCR sequence derives from a human donor with low-grade glioma or glioblastoma, undergoing nonglioma brain surgery, or in good health (not recorded which). Sequences were obtained from glioma tissue, nonneoplastic brain tissue, or PBMCs (not recorded which). The CDR3 nucleotides read TGCGCCAGCAGCCCAATCCTAGCGGGGGGCCTTGAGCAGTTCTTC. This translates into CASSPILAGGLEQFF.